This TCR beta chain is drawn from a study of blood T cell repertoires in COVID-19. In the original workflow: Reference gene primer amplification gave nucleated cell count estimates. Clones were sequenced by immunoSEQ multiplex PCR, and TCRdb holds only the in-frame ones, with some missing. Clonal size and the V and J genes are those of that table, whereas D and trimming came from the DNA. Seen here are 250,000 to 300,000 clones, 65% to 85% observed once, and the top ten hold 4.5% to 6.5%. This clone was found a few times. This TCR was recovered from a man aged 80 or over with acute or convalescent COVID-19. Sequenced: peripheral blood.

CDR3 sequence reads: CASSIALGDQPQHF. The CDR3 DNA sequence: TGTGCCAGTAGTATAGCCCTTGGAGATCAGCCCCAGCATTTT. The J gene is TRBJ1-5, the V gene TRBV19; the D is unclear. Between the trimmed V and J ends, which lost 1 base and 5 bases, there was a span of 9 bases. This CDR3 is 14 amino acids long. Germline lookup yields CDR1 LNHDA and CDR2 SQIVND (reference sequence).